The clone carrying this TCR beta chain turned up a few times. The CDR3 is 18 amino acids. The germline gives CDR1 KGHSH, CDR2 LQKENI. Trimming took 1 base from V and 6 from J; bases not matched to a gene: 12. The investigators reverse transcribed all of the isolated RNA, so they sequenced expressed TCRB transcripts. The data were produced by immunoSEQ multiplex PCR, yet TCRdb's version contains in-frame clones alone and is incomplete. The repertoire includes over 150,000 clones, about 13% of them detected once, and 0.62% sits in the top ten. Sorting of CD4+ naive, central memory, regulatory and stem cell-like memory cells was performed via CD45RO/CCR7/CD25/CD127/CD95/CD27. The data were taken from a study of beta chain features in type 1 diabetes.

The sequencing sample was made of central memory CD4+ T cells from blood. The receptor comes from a woman between 18 and 29 years old in good health. The J gene is TRBJ2-1, the V gene TRBV18, with 10 positions matching TRBD1. The CDR3 DNA reads TGTGCCAGCTCACCACGCGGGACAGGGGATCGAACTGGCAATGAGCAGTTCTTC. This gives the protein CASSPRGTGDRTGNEQFF.